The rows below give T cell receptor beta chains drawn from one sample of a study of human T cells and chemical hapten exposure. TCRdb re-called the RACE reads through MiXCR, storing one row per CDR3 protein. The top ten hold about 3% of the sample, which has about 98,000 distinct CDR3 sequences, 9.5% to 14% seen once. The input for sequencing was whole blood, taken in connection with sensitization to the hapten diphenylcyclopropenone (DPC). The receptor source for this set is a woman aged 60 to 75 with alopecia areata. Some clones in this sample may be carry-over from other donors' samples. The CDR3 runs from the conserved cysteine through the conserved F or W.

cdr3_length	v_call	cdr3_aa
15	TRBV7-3	CASSLRTGDGSEQYF
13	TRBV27	CASSDSYYQPQHF
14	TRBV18	CASSPPGGPDTQYF
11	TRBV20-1	CSASWEYEQYF
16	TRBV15	CATSDAMMLINSPLHF
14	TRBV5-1	CASSFFSENYEQYF
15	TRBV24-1	CATNPGDSSTDTQYF
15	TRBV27	CASSPFTSGVYEQYF
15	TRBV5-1	CASRVTSGVTGELFF
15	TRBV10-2	CASRSPGQNIDGYTF
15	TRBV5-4	CASRGQGGSYNEQFF
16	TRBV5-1	CASSSAGLAGVETQYF
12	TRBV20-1	CSARQGAPEAFF
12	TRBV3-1	CASRGSASQHTF
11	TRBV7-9	CASSLTDTQYF
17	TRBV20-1	CSARDPVSSLRDYGYTF
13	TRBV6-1	CAINSPLSYEQYF
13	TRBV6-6	CASTLGMHYGFTF
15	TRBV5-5	CASSPPPGFSYEQYF
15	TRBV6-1	CASTPGLDRTDTQYF
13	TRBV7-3	CASGQMRGETQYF
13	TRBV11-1	CASSLQGNYGYTF
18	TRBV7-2	CASSLPRIGTGSTDTQYF
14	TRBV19	CASSSRNSAGELFF
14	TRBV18	CASSPQGLQETQYF
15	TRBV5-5	CASSLFGGGPNEQFF
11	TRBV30	CAWSVWGDAFF
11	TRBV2	CASRVTGEQYF
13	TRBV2	CASSRSSTGELFF
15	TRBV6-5	CASSPRRGPGNTIYF
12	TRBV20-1	CSARGLTETQYF
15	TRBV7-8	CASSLVSGGTDTQYF
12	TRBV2	CASSWGPTEAFF
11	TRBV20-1	CSAAPNYGYTF
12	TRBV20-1	CSARDSNQPQHF
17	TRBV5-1	CASSKLFREKGDYGYTF
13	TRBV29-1	CSVPGTTTYEQYF
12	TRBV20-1	CSAKEGISEQYF
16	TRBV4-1	CASSHNDRVLNTEAFF
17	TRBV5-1	CASSLAGTGGAVYGYTF
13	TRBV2	CASSPGLAGRQYF
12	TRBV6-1	CASTYRGGEAFF
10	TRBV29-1	CSDSGTEAFF
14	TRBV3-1	CASSSFEAATEAFF
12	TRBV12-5	CASGPQVYRVFF
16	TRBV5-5	CASSLAQGVTNYSYTF
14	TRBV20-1	CSARTRGRGTEAFF
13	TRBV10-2	CASRSNQGNTIYF